The clone carrying this T cell receptor beta chain turned up a few times. Other DNA sequences within the sample encode an identical CDR3. This record belongs to a study of blood T cell repertoires in COVID-19. Study details: The study drew acute and convalescent COVID-19 samples from the United States, Italy and Spain. In each case, the material was cDNA or gDNA derived from T cells, B-cell-depleted T cells, or PBMCs.

Original analysis: Reference gene primer amplification gave estimated nucleated cell counts. The table came from immunoSEQ multiplex PCR; TCRdb's copy has only in-frame clones and leaves some out. That table supplies the V and J calls and clone size; D and trimming were determined from the DNA. The sample comprises about 170,000 clones, roughly 81% of which are singletons, and under 3.5% rests with the top ten. Those enrolled in Seattle joined during active infection and were followed longitudinally afterward. Germline CDR1 and CDR2: MDHEN and SYDVKM. The CDR3 is made up of 13 amino acids. The V end was cut by 5 bases, the J end by 4 bases, with 8 bases between.

The TCR sequence derives from a woman aged 80 or older with COVID-19, enrolled during active disease. Sequencing was performed on peripheral blood. The V and J genes are TRBV28 and TRBJ1-4, with D uncertain. The DNA for the CDR3 is TGTGCCAGCAGTCTGTCCTTTAATGAAAAACTGTTTTTT. It codes for CASSLSFNEKLFF.